Detailed here is one TCR beta chain. Some clones are missing from TCRdb's copy, which holds only in-frame ones; the method was immunoSEQ multiplex PCR. The data contain tens of thousands of clones, about 94% of them singletons. The entry originates in a study of OX40 agonist ivuxolimab in advanced cancers. Whole-study context: From about 23 to 85 years was the age range, with a mean of around 56 years, and roughly 80% were male. A partial response was reached by three patients: one with hepatocellular carcinoma and two with cutaneous melanoma.

The germline V gene encodes CDR1 MNHEY and CDR2 SMNVEV (reference sequence). CDR3 size: 13 residues. V shed 2 bases and J 8 bases; nucleotides not matched to a gene: 1. This chain joins TRBV27 and TRBJ1-2; the match to TRBD1 covers 11 bases. The input for sequencing was CD4+ or CD8+ T cells sorted from blood, taken in a trial of the OX40 agonist ivuxolimab. This clonotype was sampled from an adult with an advanced solid tumor such as melanoma, head and neck, liver or kidney cancer. This CDR3 is CASSLGTGGGYTF. CDR3 sequence (DNA): TGTGCCAGCAGTTTAGGGACAGGGGGAGGCTACACCTTC.